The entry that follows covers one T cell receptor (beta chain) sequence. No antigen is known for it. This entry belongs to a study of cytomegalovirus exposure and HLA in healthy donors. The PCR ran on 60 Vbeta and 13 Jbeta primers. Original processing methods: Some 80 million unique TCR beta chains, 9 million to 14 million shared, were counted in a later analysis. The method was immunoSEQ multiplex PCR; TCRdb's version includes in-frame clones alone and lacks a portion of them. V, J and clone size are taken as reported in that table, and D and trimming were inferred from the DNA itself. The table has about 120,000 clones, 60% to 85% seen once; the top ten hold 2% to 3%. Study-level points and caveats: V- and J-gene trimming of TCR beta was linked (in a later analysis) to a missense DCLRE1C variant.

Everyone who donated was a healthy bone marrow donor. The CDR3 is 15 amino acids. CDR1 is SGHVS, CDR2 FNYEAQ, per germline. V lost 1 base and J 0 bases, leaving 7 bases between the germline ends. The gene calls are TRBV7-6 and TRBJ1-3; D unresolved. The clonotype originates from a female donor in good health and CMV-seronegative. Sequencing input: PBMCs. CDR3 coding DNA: TGTGCCAGCAGCTTAGTGGCGGACTCTGGAAACACCATATATTTT. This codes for CASSLVADSGNTIYF. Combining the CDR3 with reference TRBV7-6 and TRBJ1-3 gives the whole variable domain GAGVSQSPRYKVTKRGQDVALRCDPISGHVSLYWYRQALGQGPEFLTYFNYEAQQDKSGLPNDRFSAERPEGSISTLTIQRTEQRDSAMYRCASSLVADSGNTIYFGEGSWLTVV.